These 16 T cell receptor beta chains came from one sample sequenced in a study of cytomegalovirus exposure and HLA in healthy donors. The study ran its PCR with 60 Vbeta and 13 Jbeta primers. Libraries were prepared by immunoSEQ multiplex PCR; TCRdb keeps only in-frame clonotypes and omits some of them. The profile shows 150,000 or so clones, over 70% of them singletons. Sequenced: PBMCs. Receptors originate from a man aged 50 to 59 in good health and CMV-seropositive.

CDR3 bases: TGCGCCAGCAGCTTGGAGGGACTAGCGGGAGAAGATACGCAGTATTTT. It is translated as CASSLEGLAGEDTQYF. V usage is TRBV5-1 and J usage is TRBJ2-3, with 14 bases that match TRBD2. Per germline, CDR1 SGHRS and CDR2 YFSETQ. Losses at the gene ends were 0 bases for V and 5 bases for J; bases not matched to a gene: 2. The CDR3 runs to 16 residues.

V gene TRBV6-5 combines with J gene TRBJ2-7, with D maybe TRBD1 (5 bases). The CDR3 covers 13 residues. CDR1 MNHEY and CDR2 SVGAGI come from the germline V gene. V was pared by 5 bases and J by 2 bases, with 10 bases between. The CDR3: CASSLDSTYEQYF. The CDR3 nucleotides are TGTGCCAGCAGTCTCGACAGTACCTACGAGCAGTACTTC.

The chain carries TRBV9 and TRBJ2-3, with TRBD2 matching 7 bases. Trimming cost V 0 bases and J 2 bases; bases outside gene matches: 6. CDR3 length: 16 amino acids. The germline gives CDR1 SGDLS, CDR2 YYNGEE. The CDR3 is CASSVALAAYTDTQYF. CDR3 in DNA: TGTGCCAGCAGCGTAGCGCTAGCGGCTTACACAGATACGCAGTATTTT.

This clone is a singleton in its sample. This chain uses TRBV4-2 with TRBJ2-7; possibly TRBD2 for D (6 bases). Trimming cost V 4 bases and J 5 bases, with 18 bases left between them. CDR3 length: 15 residues. Per germline, CDR1 LGHNA and CDR2 YNFKEQ. CDR3 nucleotide sequence: TGTGCCAGCAGCCCTCCATCCAGGAGGGCGGACGAGCAGTACTTC. It translates to CASSPPSRRADEQYF.

This clone was seen a few times. The chain is built from TRBV2 and TRBJ2-5; the D is unclear. The CDR3 runs 12 residues. V was clipped by 4 bases and J by 5 bases, with 8 bases between them. Germline CDR1 is SNHLY and CDR2 is FYNNEI. CDR3 in amino acids: CASSGATETQYF. CDR3 bases: TGTGCCAGCAGTGGGGCTACTGAGACCCAGTACTTC.

The rearrangement links TRBV28 to TRBJ2-3, with D perhaps TRBD2 (5 bases). The CDR3 is 12 residues long. Germline V gene sequence: CDR1 MDHEN, CDR2 SYDVKM. Trimming shortened V by 8 bases and J by 1 base, and 7 bases separated the two germline ends. This chain's CDR3 is CASGAGTDTQYF. The CDR3 nucleotides are TGTGCCAGCGGAGCGGGCACAGATACGCAGTATTTT.

Concerning this clone itself: Other DNA variants within this sample encode the same CDR3. J is TRBJ2-3 and V is TRBV5-1, with 9 bases aligning to TRBD2. V was clipped by 0 bases and J by 6 bases; unmatched bases: 2. The CDR3 contains 14 residues. Germline values: CDR1 SGHRS, CDR2 YFSETQ. The CDR3 spells CASSLGGGADTQYF. DNA of the CDR3: TGCGCCAGCAGCTTGGGCGGGGGGGCGGATACGCAGTATTTT.

The V gene is TRBV27, the J gene TRBJ2-2; D perhaps matches TRBD2 (6 bases). CDR1 is MNHEY and CDR2 is SMNVEV in the germline V gene (reference sequence). The CDR3 is 15 residues long. The germline V and J ends were trimmed by 0 bases and 1 base, with 6 bases remaining between them. The CDR3 DNA follows: TGTGCCAGCAGTTTATCTAGCGGGAACACCGGGGAGCTGTTTTTT. Amino acid sequence: CASSLSSGNTGELFF.

The chain is built from TRBV7-9 and TRBJ2-3; unclear D gene. The CDR3 loop spans 13 amino acids. The germline V and J ends were trimmed by 8 bases and 1 base, with 10 bases remaining between them. Germline V gene lookup returns CDR1 SEHNR and CDR2 FQNEAQ (reference sequence). CDR3 nucleotides: TGTGCCAGCCGGTCTGGAGGCACAGATACGCAGTATTTT. Translation: CASRSGGTDTQYF.

The chain has TRBV2 and TRBJ1-1; 8 bases fit TRBD1. V dropped 8 bases and J dropped 0; count of bases not matched to a gene: 5. The CDR3 contains 14 residues. Germline V gene sequence: CDR1 SNHLY, CDR2 FYNNEI. The CDR3 DNA follows: TGTGCCAGCGCTGAGACAGGGGTGAACACTGAAGCTTTCTTT. Encoded protein: CASAETGVNTEAFF.

The rearrangement links TRBV7-3 to TRBJ2-3, with 8 bases identical to TRBD1. Germline V CDR1 and CDR2: SGHTA, FQGTGA. Germline trimming cut 5 bases from V and 2 bases from J; bases unmatched to any gene: 15. The CDR3 extends over 18 amino acids. The CDR3 DNA reads as TGTGCCAGCAGCCCTCGGAAGACAGGGGCCCTGGACACAGATACGCAGTATTTT. Its translation is CASSPRKTGALDTDTQYF. Together with reference TRBV7-3 and TRBJ2-3, the CDR3 gives the full variable domain: GAGVSQTPSNKVTEKGKYVELRCDPISGHTALYWYRQSLGQGPEFLIYFQGTGAADDSGLPNDRFFAVRPEGSVSTLKIQRTERGDSAVYLCASSPRKTGALDTDTQYFGPGTRLTVL.

This clone showed up just a few times. Here the CDR3 DNA reads TGCGCCAGCAGCTTGCTAAATTACCCAGGGGGCGATGACTATGGCTACACCTTC. Protein: CASSLLNYPGGDDYGYTF. The chain joins TRBV5-1 to TRBJ1-2; 8 nucleotides line up with TRBD1. This CDR3 spans 18 amino acids. In germline, CDR1 is SGHRS, CDR2 YFSETQ. The trim removed 1 base at V and 3 bases at J, leaving 14 bases unmatched.

The rearrangement uses TRBV9 and TRBJ1-2, with 7 nucleotides matching TRBD1. The junction had 4 bases not matched to a gene; V was cut back by 4 bases and J by 7 bases. Germline lookup yields CDR1 SGDLS and CDR2 YYNGEE. This CDR3 contains 12 residues. The CDR3: CASSPQGGGYTF. The CDR3 bases are TGTGCCAGCAGCCCCCAGGGGGGTGGCTACACCTTC. The variable domain in full, with the rest retrieved from reference TRBV9 and TRBJ1-2, is DSGVTQTPKHLITATGQRVTLRCSPRSGDLSVYWYQQSLDQGLQFLIQYYNGEERAKGNILERFSAQQFPDLHSELNLSSLELGDSALYFCASSPQGGGYTFGSGTRLTVV.

The chain combines TRBV5-5 with TRBJ1-2; D unresolved. The CDR3 has 15 residues. The V and J ends lost 4 bases and 3 bases respectively, with 16 bases between them. Germline V gives CDR1 SGHKS, CDR2 YYEKEE (reference sequence). The CDR3 DNA reads as TGTGCCAGCAGCCCAAACAGCCTTAAGGACTATGGCTACACCTTC. This translates into CASSPNSLKDYGYTF.

V gene TRBV18 combines with J gene TRBJ1-4, with 9 bases lining up with TRBD1. Trimming took 6 bases from V and 7 from J; bases not matched to a gene: 9. Germline CDR1 reads KGHSH; CDR2 reads LQKENI. The CDR3 has 15 residues. CDR3 bases: TGTGCCAGCTCGTCCGGGACAGGGAGTGCTGAAAAACTGTTTTTT. Protein product: CASSSGTGSAEKLFF.

The chain uses TRBV18 and TRBJ2-7; 10 bases are shared with TRBD2. The CDR3 runs 16 residues. V dropped 1 base and J dropped 3; count of bases not matched to a gene: 6. Germline V gene sequence: CDR1 KGHSH, CDR2 LQKENI. The CDR3, as DNA: TGTGCCAGCTCACCACTGGGGAGCGGGAGGGTCTACGAGCAGTACTTC. This codes for CASSPLGSGRVYEQYF.